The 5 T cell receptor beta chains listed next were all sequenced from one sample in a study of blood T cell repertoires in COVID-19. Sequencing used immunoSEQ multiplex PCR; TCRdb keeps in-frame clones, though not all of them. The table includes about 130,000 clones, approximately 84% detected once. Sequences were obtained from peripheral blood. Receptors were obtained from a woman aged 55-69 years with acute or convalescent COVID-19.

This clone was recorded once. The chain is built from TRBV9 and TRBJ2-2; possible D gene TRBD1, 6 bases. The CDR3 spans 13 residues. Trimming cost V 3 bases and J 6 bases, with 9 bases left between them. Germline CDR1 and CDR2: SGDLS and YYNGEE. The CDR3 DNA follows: TGTGCCAGCAGCGCCCCAGGGGCCGGGGAGCTGTTTTTT. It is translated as CASSAPGAGELFF.

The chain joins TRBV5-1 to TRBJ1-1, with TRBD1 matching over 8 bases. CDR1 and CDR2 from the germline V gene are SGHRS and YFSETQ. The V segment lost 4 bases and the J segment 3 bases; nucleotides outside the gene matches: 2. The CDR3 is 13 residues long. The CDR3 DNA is TGCGCCAGCAGCCGCAGGGGGCACACTGAAGCTTTCTTT. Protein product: CASSRRGHTEAFF.

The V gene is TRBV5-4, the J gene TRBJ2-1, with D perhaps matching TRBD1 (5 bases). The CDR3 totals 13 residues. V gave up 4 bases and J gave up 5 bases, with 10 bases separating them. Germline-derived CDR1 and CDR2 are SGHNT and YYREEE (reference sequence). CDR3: CASSQDTNNEQFF. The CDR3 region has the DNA TGTGCCAGCAGCCAGGACACAAACAATGAGCAGTTCTTC.

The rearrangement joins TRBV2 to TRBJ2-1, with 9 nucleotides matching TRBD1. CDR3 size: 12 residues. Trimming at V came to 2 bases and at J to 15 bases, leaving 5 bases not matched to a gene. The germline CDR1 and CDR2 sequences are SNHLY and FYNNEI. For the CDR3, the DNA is TGTGCCAGCAGTGAAACTCGGGACAGGGTGTTCTTC. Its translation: CASSETRDRVFF. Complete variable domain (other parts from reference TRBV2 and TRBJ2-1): EPEVTQTPSHQVTQMGQEVILRCVPISNHLYFYWYRQILGQKVEFLVSFYNNEISEKSEIFDDQFSVERPDGSNFTLKIRSTKLEDSAMYFCASSETRDRVFFGPGTRLTVL.

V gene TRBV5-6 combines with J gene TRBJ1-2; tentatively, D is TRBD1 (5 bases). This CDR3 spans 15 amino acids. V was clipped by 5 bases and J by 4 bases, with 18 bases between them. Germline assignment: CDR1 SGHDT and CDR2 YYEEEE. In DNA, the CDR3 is TGTGCCAGCAGATGGGGAGGGACTACCCCCTATGGCTACACCTTC. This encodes CASRWGGTTPYGYTF. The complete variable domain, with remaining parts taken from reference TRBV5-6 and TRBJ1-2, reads DAGVTQSPTHLIKTRGQQVTLRCSPKSGHDTVSWYQQALGQGPQFIFQYYEEEERQRGNFPDRFSGHQFPNYSSELNVNALLLGDSALYLCASRWGGTTPYGYTFGSGTRLTVV.